The 7 T cell receptor beta chains reported below all come from one sample, sequenced in a study of type 1 and type 2 diabetes patients. Amplification started from genomic DNA. Amplification of the beta chain CDR3 used 30 forward and 13 reverse multiplex primers. TCRdb independently ran MiXCR on the multiplex PCR reads; one entry per CDR3 protein. The table has about 250,000 distinct CDR3 sequences, 45% to 60% seen once. The source material was peripheral blood mononuclear cells (PBMCs). Source of these receptors: a man between 18 and 35 years old with type 2 diabetes.

This clonotype was found once. The rearrangement joins TRBV12-3 or TRBV12-4 to TRBJ2-7; 8 bases line up with TRBD2. V shed 5 bases and J 7 bases; nucleotides not matched to a gene: 13. This CDR3 comprises 15 residues. CDR3 sequence: CASSRSGTRPWEQYF. DNA of the CDR3: TGTGCCAGCAGTCGTTCCGGGACTAGGCCCTGGGAGCAGTACTTC.

The chain links TRBV7-8 to TRBJ1-2; 8 bases match TRBD1. The germline V gene encodes CDR1 SGHVS and CDR2 FQNEAQ. Trimming removed 5 bases from V and 3 bases from J; junction bases left unmatched: 2. This CDR3 has 13 residues. The CDR3 DNA reads as TGTGCCAGCAGCCCGGGACAGGACTATGGCTACACCTTC. Amino acid sequence: CASSPGQDYGYTF.

The rearrangement uses TRBV15 and TRBJ1-1; D gene ambiguous. The length of the CDR3 is 13 residues. Trimming shortened V by 3 bases and J by 2 bases, and 7 bases separated the two germline ends. The germline V gene has CDR1 LNHNV and CDR2 YYDKDF (reference sequence). The CDR3 DNA follows: TGTGCCACCAGCAGTGCCGAAAACACTGAAGCTTTCTTT. This codes for CATSSAENTEAFF.

A few counts support this clonotype. This sequence joins TRBV20-1 and TRBJ1-2; no clear D. The CDR3 consists of 10 residues. The ends were cut back, 5 bases at V and 6 bases at J, with 7 bases in the middle. Germline CDR1 reads DFQATT; CDR2 reads SNEGSKA (reference sequence). This CDR3 reads CSALPNGYTF. CDR3 coding DNA: TGCAGTGCTCTGCCCAATGGCTACACCTTC.

In this sample, this clonotype turned up a few times. This chain connects TRBV19 to TRBJ1-6, with D perhaps TRBD1 (6 bases). Germline V lookup: CDR1 LNHDA, CDR2 SQIVND (reference sequence). The germline V and J ends were trimmed by 11 bases and 13 bases, with 18 bases remaining between them. The CDR3 is 12 amino acids. CDR3 sequence (DNA): TGTGCCCCTGACAGGTCGGGAGCGCCCCTCCACTTT. It is translated as CAPDRSGAPLHF.

This chain joins TRBV25-1 and TRBJ2-1; D is tentatively TRBD1 or TRBD2 (7 bases each). Germline loops: CDR1 MGHDK, CDR2 SYGVNS. This CDR3 is built from 16 residues. V was pared by 1 base and J by 2 bases, with 12 bases between. The CDR3 reads CASSELTGRAYNEQFF. The CDR3 bases are TGTGCCAGCAGTGAATTGACAGGGAGGGCCTACAATGAGCAGTTCTTC.

V and J are TRBV29-1 and TRBJ1-5; the D is unclear. The CDR3 sequence is 12 residues long. Trimming took 7 bases from V and 4 from J, leaving 11 bases between them. CDR1 and CDR2 (germline): SQVTM, ANQGSEA. The CDR3 reads CSGTRRNQPQHF. DNA for the CDR3: TGCAGCGGGACCCGGAGGAATCAGCCCCAGCATTTT.